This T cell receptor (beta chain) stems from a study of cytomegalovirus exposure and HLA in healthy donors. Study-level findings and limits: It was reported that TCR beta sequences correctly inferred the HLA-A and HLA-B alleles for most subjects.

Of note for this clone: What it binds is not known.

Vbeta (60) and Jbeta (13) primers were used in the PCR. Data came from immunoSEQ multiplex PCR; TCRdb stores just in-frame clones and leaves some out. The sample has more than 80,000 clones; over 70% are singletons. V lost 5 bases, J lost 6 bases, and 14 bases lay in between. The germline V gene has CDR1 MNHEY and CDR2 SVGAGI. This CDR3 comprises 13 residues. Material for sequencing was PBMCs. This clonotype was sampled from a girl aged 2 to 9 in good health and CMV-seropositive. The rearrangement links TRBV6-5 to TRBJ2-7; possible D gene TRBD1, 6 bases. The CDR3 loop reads CASSRPGVLEQYF. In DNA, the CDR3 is TGTGCCAGCAGTCGCCCAGGGGTACTCGAGCAGTACTTC.